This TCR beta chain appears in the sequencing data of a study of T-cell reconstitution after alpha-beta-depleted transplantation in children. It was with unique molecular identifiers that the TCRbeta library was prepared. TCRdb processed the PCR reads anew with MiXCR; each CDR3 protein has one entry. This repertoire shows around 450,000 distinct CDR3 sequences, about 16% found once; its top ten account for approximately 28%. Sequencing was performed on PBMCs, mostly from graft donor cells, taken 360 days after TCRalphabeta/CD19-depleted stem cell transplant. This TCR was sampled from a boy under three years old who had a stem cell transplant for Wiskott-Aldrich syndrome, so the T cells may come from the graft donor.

The CDR3 sequence is CASSPTAGTGTYNEQFF. The CDR3 coding sequence is TGTGCCAGCAGTCCAACCGCCGGGACAGGGACTTACAATGAGCAGTTCTTC. The V gene is TRBV12-3 or TRBV12-4, the J gene TRBJ2-1; 9 bases match TRBD1. The V gene end was trimmed by 5 bases and the J gene end by 4 bases; junction bases not matched to a gene: 12. The CDR3 spans 17 residues.